This T cell receptor (beta chain) was identified during a study of cytomegalovirus exposure and HLA in healthy donors. Study-level points and caveats: V- and J-gene trimming in TCR beta was tied to a missense DCLRE1C variant by an analysis performed later. Analysis was performed later, and it showed HLA-associated TCR beta chains to be more clonally expanded than equally common others. Some public TCRs appeared in many individuals, while most sequences were rare. Evidence from a later analysis indicated that most CMV-associated TCR beta chains looked HLA-restricted.

CDR3 size: 14 residues. Germline V gene lookup returns CDR1 SNHLY and CDR2 FYNNEI. Trimming took 7 bases from V and 5 from J, leaving 17 bases between them. On this clone: Its antigen is currently unknown.

Primers for the PCR totalled 60 Vbeta and 13 Jbeta. Libraries were prepared by immunoSEQ multiplex PCR; TCRdb keeps only in-frame clonotypes and omits some of them. This table has about 180,000 clones, roughly 75% appearing once. Sequencing was performed on PBMCs. The TCR originated in a woman in her twenties or thirties in good health and CMV-seronegative. V and J are TRBV2 and TRBJ1-1; D is possibly TRBD1 (5 bases). In nucleotides, the CDR3 is TGTGCCAGCAAGACCGACAGCGGGGATACTGAAGCTTTCTTT. Amino acids: CASKTDSGDTEAFF. Based on the CDR3 plus reference TRBV2 and TRBJ1-1, the full variable domain is EPEVTQTPSHQVTQMGQEVILRCVPISNHLYFYWYRQILGQKVEFLVSFYNNEISEKSEIFDDQFSVERPDGSNFTLKIRSTKLEDSAMYFCASKTDSGDTEAFFGQGTRLTVV.